A selection of T cell receptor beta chains follows, all from one sample in a study of technical replicates of blood from a handful of donors. Here immunoSEQ multiplex PCR was the method, and the copy in TCRdb shows in-frame clones only, minus some. In the table there are about 73,000 clones, roughly 93% of which are singletons. The sequenced sample was T cells isolated from PBMCs. The source of these receptors is a human donor in good health. Each CDR3 is given with its conserved first and last residue. Fields, in order: V gene, J gene, CDR3 protein.

>TRBV11-2|TRBJ1-3
CASSQDWFSGNTIYF
>TRBV4-1|TRBJ2-7
CASGRTSDSYEQYF
>TRBV7-9|TRBJ1-1
CASSLSTGMNTEAFF
>TRBV5-1|TRBJ2-7
CASSWGLAGERSYEQYF
>TRBV11-1|TRBJ1-1
CASSLFTTGANTEAFF
>TRBV5-4|TRBJ2-5
CASSLGYSAGQETQYF
>TRBV6-1|TRBJ1-2
CASSDYSGGWGYTF
>TRBV6-4|TRBJ2-3
CASSDSDRATDTQYF
>TRBV5-1|TRBJ2-5
CASAGPRETQYF
>TRBV30|TRBJ1-2
CAWSVLGGGYTF
>TRBV5-1|TRBJ2-1
CASSFLTGNEQFF
>TRBV18|TRBJ1-1
CASSPEIGGARTEAFF
>TRBV4-2|TRBJ2-7
CASSQEGYSGRFYEQYF
>TRBV7-9|TRBJ2-7
CASSQNRVYEQYF
>TRBV11-1|TRBJ1-1
CASSLDNTNTEAFF
>TRBV5-1|TRBJ2-5
CASSFGTGAERETQYF
>TRBV6-5|TRBJ1-2
CASSYTGPYGYTF
>TRBV4-1|TRBJ1-1
CASSHISIGQRNTEAFF
>TRBV14|TRBJ2-3
CASSWDFTDTQYF
>TRBV9|TRBJ1-1
CASSVQSMNTEAFF
>TRBV4-1|TRBJ1-4
CASSDTGARDAKEKLFF
>TRBV7-9|TRBJ1-2
CASSPRGADYGYTF
>TRBV5-1|TRBJ1-4
CASSLSGDSNEKLFF
>TRBV5-4|TRBJ2-7
CASSSGDRSYEQYF
>TRBV7-9|TRBJ1-2
CASSSWGGHYGYTF
>TRBV5-1|TRBJ2-5
CASSLGDSSGETQYF
>TRBV11-3|TRBJ2-3
CASSSSFSTDTQYF
>TRBV7-2|TRBJ1-5
CASSLDGMNQPQHF
>TRBV9|TRBJ2-1
CASSAIAGVIPEQFF
>TRBV6-6|TRBJ1-4
CASSYGGGLNEKLFF
>TRBV5-1|TRBJ2-3
CASRNDRETDTQYF
>TRBV9|TRBJ1-1
CASSTPQGTENTEAFF
>TRBV5-4|TRBJ2-1
CASSLKGVEQFF
>TRBV2|TRBJ1-5
CASSRGGPQHF
>TRBV29-1|TRBJ1-5
CSYLPGYNQPQHF
>TRBV6-5|TRBJ2-1
CASSYAGSYNEQFF
>TRBV5-1|TRBJ2-7
CASQSTGSYEQYF
>TRBV9|TRBJ1-4
CASSVGLRGNEKLFF
>TRBV6-1|TRBJ2-1
CAHRESFEQFF
>TRBV5-1|TRBJ2-3
CASTRGTTDTQYF
>TRBV7-8|TRBJ1-6
CASSSLPGGISPLHF
>TRBV5-8|TRBJ1-1
CASIRRTYTEAFF
>TRBV19|TRBJ1-2
CASTEAGTGPFPSYGYTF
>TRBV7-2|TRBJ2-1
CASSLVAGGNPSSYNEQFF
>TRBV7-9|TRBJ1-5
CASEEGSGQPQHF
>TRBV7-6|TRBJ1-4
CASSPGTSTNEKLFF
>TRBV19|TRBJ1-3
CASSPNRGGTVGRGTIYF
>TRBV27|TRBJ2-2
CASSLLTSGHRGTGELFF
>TRBV11-2|TRBJ1-1
CASSWETGGETEAFF
>TRBV7-6|TRBJ2-7
CASSLPGGLGYEQYF
>TRBV5-1|TRBJ2-7
CASSWGDSGSPYEQYF
>TRBV28|TRBJ2-5
CASSLAGGVETQYF
>TRBV28|TRBJ2-7
CASSALDRANSYEQYF